Each of the 26 T cell receptor beta chains below was sequenced from the same sample in a study of OX40 agonist ivuxolimab in advanced cancers. The data were produced by immunoSEQ multiplex PCR, yet TCRdb's version contains in-frame clones alone and is incomplete. Among about 60,000 clones listed, about 88% were seen once. This specimen consisted of CD4+ or CD8+ T cells sorted from blood, obtained in a trial of the OX40 agonist ivuxolimab. Every receptor here comes from an adult with an advanced solid tumor such as melanoma, head and neck, liver or kidney cancer.

This clone was detected only a few times. This sequence joins TRBV13 and TRBJ2-4; the match to TRBD2 covers 7 bases. The CDR3 covers 15 residues. J lost 4 bases, V lost 7 bases, and 10 bases had no gene match. CDR1 and CDR2 (germline): PRHDT, FYEKMQ (reference sequence). CDR3 amino acids: CASTPRSRGKNIQYF. The CDR3 DNA sequence: TGTGCCAGCACACCCCGGTCGCGGGGGAAAAACATTCAGTACTTC.

This sequence joins TRBV6-1 and TRBJ2-1; D uncertain. CDR1 is MNHNS and CDR2 is SASEGT in the germline V gene. The CDR3 totals 12 residues. The ends were cut back, 3 bases at V and 11 bases at J, with 11 bases in the middle. This CDR3 is CASSEFGGQQFF. The CDR3 nucleotides read TGTGCCAGCAGTGAGTTCGGCGGACAGCAGTTCTTC.

The rearrangement uses TRBV5-8 and TRBJ1-1; D gene ambiguous. V was pared by 0 bases and J by 1 base, with 7 bases between. The CDR3 has 14 residues. Germline-derived CDR1 and CDR2 are SGHTS and YDEGEE. The CDR3 reads CASSLGRKNTEAFF. DNA for the CDR3: TGTGCCAGCAGCTTGGGACGGAAGAACACTGAAGCTTTCTTT. The full variable domain, in which reference TRBV5-8 and TRBJ1-1 provide the parts outside the CDR3, is EAGVTQSPTHLIKTRGQQATLRCSPISGHTSVYWYQQALGLGLQFLLWYDEGEERNRGNFPPRFSGRQFPNYSSELNVNALELEDSALYLCASSLGRKNTEAFFGQGTRLTVV.

The table lists this clone with a few counts. This chain joins TRBV6-5 and TRBJ1-2; 7 bases align to TRBD1. The CDR3 is 13 amino acids. Per germline, CDR1 MNHEY and CDR2 SVGAGI. J lost 5 bases, V lost 6 bases, and 6 bases had no gene match. CDR3 coding DNA: TGTGCCAGCAGCCCCGACAGGGTTTATGGCTACACCTTC. Its translation: CASSPDRVYGYTF.

The J gene is TRBJ1-1, the V gene TRBV4-3, with 10 bases lining up with TRBD1. V gave up 0 bases and J gave up 2 bases; unmatched junction bases: 3. This CDR3 has 16 amino acids. The germline V gene has CDR1 LGHNA and CDR2 YSLEER. In DNA form, the CDR3 reads TGCGCCAGCAGCCAAGAGGACAGGGGGGCTAACACTGAAGCTTTCTTT. It encodes CASSQEDRGANTEAFF.

J is TRBJ2-3 and V is TRBV7-9; D uncertain. The CDR3 is made up of 17 amino acids. The V end lost 2 bases, the J end lost 3 bases, and 18 bases lay between the germline ends. CDR1 SEHNR and CDR2 FQNEAQ come from the germline V gene (reference sequence). CDR3 in amino acids: CASSLKVRHHETDTQYF. CDR3 nucleotides: TGTGCCAGCAGCTTAAAAGTTAGACACCACGAGACAGATACGCAGTATTTT.

The chain uses TRBV6-5 and TRBJ2-2, with 9 positions matching TRBD2. Losses at the gene ends were 4 bases for V and 4 bases for J; bases not matched to a gene: 7. The CDR3 extends over 16 amino acids. CDR1 and CDR2 (germline): MNHEY, SVGAGI. The CDR3 here is CASSFVGTSTTGELFF. The CDR3, as DNA: TGTGCCAGCAGTTTTGTCGGGACTAGCACCACCGGGGAGCTGTTTTTT.

In its sample, this clone was seen once. The V gene is TRBV9, the J gene TRBJ1-1; a weak D match, TRBD1 (6 bases). The CDR3 extends over 16 amino acids. The V end lost 0 bases, the J end lost 4 bases, and 16 bases lay between the germline ends. The germline gives CDR1 SGDLS, CDR2 YYNGEE. The CDR3 region is CASSVGGHQGGTEAFF. DNA of the CDR3: TGTGCCAGCAGCGTAGGGGGACATCAAGGGGGCACTGAAGCTTTCTTT. Variable domain in full (rest from reference TRBV9 and TRBJ1-1): DSGVTQTPKHLITATGQRVTLRCSPRSGDLSVYWYQQSLDQGLQFLIQYYNGEERAKGNILERFSAQQFPDLHSELNLSSLELGDSALYFCASSVGGHQGGTEAFFGQGTRLTVV.

The V call is TRBV27, the J call TRBJ2-2; TRBD2 matches 10 bases. The germline V gene encodes CDR1 MNHEY and CDR2 SMNVEV (reference sequence). With V trimmed by 5 bases and J by 7 bases, 10 bases remained unmatched. The CDR3 runs to 16 residues. The CDR3 nucleotides read TGTGCCAGCAGTCTAGCGGGAGATGGGCTCCGCGGGGAGCTGTTTTTT. The encoded protein is CASSLAGDGLRGELFF.

The chain combines TRBV27 with TRBJ2-2; the match to TRBD2 covers 10 bases. Trimming cost V 2 bases and J 4 bases; bases outside gene matches: 1. The CDR3 covers 15 residues. Germline CDR1 reads MNHEY; CDR2 reads SMNVEV (reference sequence). The DNA of the CDR3 is TGTGCCAGCAGTTTAAGGACTAGCGGCACCGGGGAGCTGTTTTTT. Encoded protein: CASSLRTSGTGELFF.

The rearrangement links TRBV9 to TRBJ1-3; 7 nucleotides agree with TRBD1. Trimming at V came to 3 bases and at J to 8 bases, leaving 8 bases not matched to a gene. Per germline, CDR1 SGDLS and CDR2 YYNGEE. This CDR3 is 14 amino acids long. The CDR3 DNA is TGTGCCAGCAGCGGAAGACAGGGTTGGGACACCATATATTTT. Translation gives CASSGRQGWDTIYF.

This chain links TRBV20-1 with TRBJ2-7; 7 bases are shared with TRBD2. The CDR3 has 11 amino acids. Trimming at V came to 2 bases and at J to 7 bases, leaving 2 bases not matched to a gene. Germline V CDR1 and CDR2: DFQATT, SNEGSKA (reference sequence). CDR3 protein: CSARRGGEQYF. CDR3 sequence (DNA): TGCAGTGCTAGACGCGGGGGAGAGCAGTACTTC.

This chain uses TRBV4-3 with TRBJ1-1; TRBD1 agrees at 7 bases. The CDR3 spans 15 residues. The trim removed 4 bases at V and 0 bases at J, leaving 5 bases unmatched. From germline, CDR1 is LGHNA and CDR2 YSLEER. The CDR3 DNA reads as TGCGCCAGCAGCCCTAAGGGACAGTTGAACACTGAAGCTTTCTTT. Translation gives CASSPKGQLNTEAFF.

V usage is TRBV5-6 and J usage is TRBJ1-1; 8 positions agree with TRBD1. Trimming at V came to 3 bases and at J to 7 bases, leaving 17 bases not matched to a gene. Germline V gives CDR1 SGHDT, CDR2 YYEEEE. The CDR3 has 17 residues. CDR3 residues: CASSSRDRFLFRGEAFF. The CDR3 DNA is TGTGCCAGCAGCTCTCGGGACAGGTTCCTATTTAGGGGTGAAGCTTTCTTT.

In this sample, this clone turned up once. The chain is built from TRBV7-3 and TRBJ2-2, with 8 bases identical to TRBD1. The junction had 5 bases not matched to a gene; V was cut back by 2 bases and J by 3 bases. The CDR3 contains 16 residues. Germline values: CDR1 SGHTA, CDR2 FQGTGA. The CDR3 loop is CASSLSQGADTGELFF. The CDR3 DNA follows: TGTGCCAGCAGCTTATCCCAGGGGGCCGACACCGGGGAGCTGTTTTTT.

The chain links TRBV7-9 to TRBJ1-1; unclear D gene. Germline-derived CDR1 and CDR2 are SEHNR and FQNEAQ (reference sequence). The germline V and J ends were trimmed by 4 bases and 6 bases, with 6 bases remaining between them. This CDR3 has 11 residues. CDR3 amino acids: CASSSTPEAFF. The CDR3 region has the DNA TGTGCCAGCAGCTCCACCCCTGAAGCTTTCTTT. Based on the CDR3 plus reference TRBV7-9 and TRBJ1-1, the full variable domain is DTGVSQNPRHKITKRGQNVTFRCDPISEHNRLYWYRQTLGQGPEFLTYFQNEAQLEKSRLLSDRFSAERPKGSFSTLEIQRTEQGDSAMYLCASSSTPEAFFGQGTRLTVV.

This rearrangement joins TRBV27 to TRBJ1-1; D not certain. Germline assignment: CDR1 MNHEY and CDR2 SMNVEV (reference sequence). The CDR3 covers 13 residues. The germline V and J ends were trimmed by 4 bases and 4 bases, with 10 bases remaining between them. This CDR3 is CASSSVRGTEAFF. In DNA, the CDR3 is TGTGCCAGCAGTTCTGTTCGGGGCACTGAAGCTTTCTTT.

The chain carries TRBV19 and TRBJ1-1; 7 nucleotides agree with TRBD1. The CDR3 spans 14 residues. V trimming: 5 bases; J trimming: 0 bases; junction bases outside the gene matches: 3. The germline V gene has CDR1 LNHDA and CDR2 SQIVND (reference sequence). The CDR3 nucleotides are TGTGCCAGTAGTCCCAGGGGGTTGAACACTGAAGCTTTCTTT. Protein sequence: CASSPRGLNTEAFF.

The rearrangement links TRBV4-3 to TRBJ2-5; 12 nucleotides match TRBD2. This CDR3 contains 17 residues. CDR1 LGHNA and CDR2 YSLEER come from the germline V gene. V shed 4 bases and J 5 bases; nucleotides not matched to a gene: 11. CDR3 DNA sequence: TGCGCCAGCAGCCCCGACGGGCTAGCGGGAGGGCCGGAGACCCAGTACTTC. The encoded protein is CASSPDGLAGGPETQYF.

The CDR3 here is CTSSQRVEDTQYF. The CDR3, as DNA: TGCACCAGCAGCCAAAGGGTAGAAGATACGCAGTATTTT. The chain recombines TRBV1 with TRBJ2-3. TRBV1 corresponds to a pseudogene. The length of the CDR3 is 13 residues.

This clone occurred once. The rearrangement joins TRBV7-8 to TRBJ2-7; 8 bases agree with TRBD2. The J segment lost 8 bases and the V segment lost 5 bases, leaving 11 bases of the junction unmatched. Germline V gene lookup returns CDR1 SGHVS and CDR2 FQNEAQ. CDR3 length: 14 residues. CDR3 in DNA: TGTGCCAGCAGCCAAAACCGGGGGGGTGGAAAGCAGTACGTC. It codes for CASSQNRGGGKQYV.

V and J are TRBV6-6 and TRBJ2-7; D perhaps matches TRBD2 (5 bases). The CDR3 covers 13 residues. Trimming took off 4 bases at V and 6 bases at J, with 13 bases between the two ends. Per the germline V gene, CDR1 is MNHNY and CDR2 is SVGAGI (reference sequence). CDR3 in amino acids: CASSLNAGREQYV. CDR3 DNA sequence: TGTGCCAGCAGTTTGAATGCGGGCCGCGAGCAGTACGTC.

The chain couples TRBV19 to TRBJ2-7; 9 bases agree with TRBD2. Germline V CDR1 and CDR2: LNHDA, SQIVND (reference sequence). This CDR3 spans 14 amino acids. With V trimmed by 5 bases and J by 2 bases, 4 bases remained unmatched. DNA of the CDR3: TGTGCCAGTAGTCCGACTAGCGGTACCTACGAGCAGTACTTC. As protein: CASSPTSGTYEQYF.

This clone was recorded once. The V call is TRBV7-9, the J call TRBJ2-6; TRBD2 agrees at 13 bases. Trimming at V came to 3 bases and at J to 2 bases, leaving 7 bases not matched to a gene. CDR1 and CDR2 (germline): SEHNR, FQNEAQ (reference sequence). CDR3 length: 19 residues. The CDR3 DNA follows: TGTGCCAGCAGCTTTTATGGACTAGCGGGAGAAACTGGGGCCAACGTCCTGACTTTC. As protein: CASSFYGLAGETGANVLTF.

V gene TRBV25-1 combines with J gene TRBJ2-5; TRBD2 matches 7 bases. The CDR3 is 14 amino acids. CDR1 is MGHDK, CDR2 SYGVNS, per germline. V was pared by 1 base and J by 4 bases, with 3 bases of the junction left unmatched. The CDR3 region is CASSEWEGRETQYF. CDR3 in DNA: TGTGCCAGCAGTGAATGGGAGGGGAGAGAGACCCAGTACTTC. The entire variable domain, with the rest obtained from reference TRBV25-1 and TRBJ2-5, is as follows: EADIYQTPRYLVIGTGKKITLECSQTMGHDKMYWYQQDPGMELHLIHYSYGVNSTEKGDLSSESTVSRIRTEHFPLTLESARPSHTSQYLCASSEWEGRETQYFGPGTRLLVL.

J is TRBJ1-2 and V is TRBV7-9; no firm D call. The CDR3 contains 13 residues. Germline CDR1 SEHNR, CDR2 FQNEAQ (reference sequence). V lost 0 bases and J 6 bases, leaving 8 bases between the germline ends. The CDR3 DNA sequence: TGTGCCAGCAGCTTAGCTGTGGGGAATGGCTACACCTTC. Amino acids: CASSLAVGNGYTF.